This TCR beta chain originates from a study of PD-1 blockade in classical Hodgkin lymphoma. Every patient had relapsed following autologous stem cell transplantation, and cohorts differed in brentuximab vedotin exposure. As concerns this clone: Its antigen is still unknown.

Assay used: immunoSEQ multiplex PCR; TCRdb lists only in-frame clones, some missing. The data show roughly 11,000 clones, 70% to 85% seen once. Study-level findings and limits: The study found that TCR diversity rose significantly by C4D1 in CD4+ but not CD8+ cells.

The V gene's germline CDR1 is SEHNR and CDR2 FQNEAQ (reference sequence). V trimming: 1 base; J trimming: 6 bases; junction bases outside the gene matches: 2. The CDR3 has 14 residues. V gene TRBV7-9 combines with J gene TRBJ2-2; 7 bases match TRBD2. Sequences were derived from peripheral blood mononuclear cells (PBMCs), sampled before the second cycle of nivolumab. The source is a human donor with classical Hodgkin lymphoma. For the CDR3, the DNA is TGTGCCAGCAGCTTAGGACTAGCTGCCGGGGAGCTGTTTTTT. Protein sequence: CASSLGLAAGELFF.